The rows below give T cell receptor beta chains drawn from one sample of a study of vaccination effects on CD4 cells after COVID-19. The data were produced by immunoSEQ multiplex PCR, yet TCRdb's version contains in-frame clones alone and is incomplete. The repertoire consists of fewer than 85,000 clones, with 70% to 75% occurring once and the leading ten covering 2% to 2.5%. These receptors have no known antigen. The sequences come from CD4+ T cells from PBMCs cultured without peptide, collected after COVID-19 vaccination. Receptor source: a human donor who received a COVID-19 vaccine. Both conserved end residues are part of each CDR3. A D gene is named only where the DNA matches it firmly. A row's size may be missing; if present it is once, few, many or a size class.

>TRBV4-1|TRBJ2-1|-|11|few
TGCGCCAGCAGCCTTCGAGGCGAGCAGTTCTTC
CASSLRGEQFF
>TRBV7-2|TRBJ1-1|-|14|few
TGTGCCAGCAGCTTAAGGTTATGGAACACTGAAGCTTTCTTT
CASSLRLWNTEAFF
>TRBV2|TRBJ2-1|-|15|-
TGTGCCAGCAGCTCTGGGACGGTTTCCTACAATGAGCAGTTCTTC
CASSSGTVSYNEQFF
>TRBV7-8|TRBJ2-3|-|15|few
TGTGCCAGCAGCCCACAGGGCCCCTTGACAGATACGCAGTATTTT
CASSPQGPLTDTQYF
>TRBV5-1|TRBJ1-2|-|15|-
TGCGCCAGCAACAGGGACGATCGGCCTTTTTATGGCTACACCTTC
CASNRDDRPFYGYTF
>TRBV3-1/TRBV3-2|TRBJ1-2|-|15|-
TGTGCCAGCAGCCAACTTGCCCCGACAGATTATGGCTACACCTTC
CASSQLAPTDYGYTF
>TRBV7-8|TRBJ1-6|TRBD1|19|few
TGTGCCAGCAGTCCGGGACAGACTGCAGCCAGCTCCTATAATTCACCCCTCCACTTT
CASSPGQTAASSYNSPLHF
>TRBV6-1|TRBJ2-2|-|17|-
TGTGCCAGCAGTGACCAGGGTATAGGGCCGAACACCGGGGAGCTGTTTTTT
CASSDQGIGPNTGELFF
>TRBV4-3|TRBJ1-1|TRBD1|15|few
TGCGCCAGCAGCCTTCGGACAGGGAGGTACACTGAAGCTTTCTTT
CASSLRTGRYTEAFF
>TRBV28|TRBJ1-2|-|14|-
TGTGCCAGCAGTCAAGGGGGGGACCTTTATGGCTACACCTTC
CASSQGGDLYGYTF
>TRBV19|TRBJ2-3|TRBD2|17|-
TGTGCCAGTAGTATGAAATGGCCGGCGGGGGGGTCAGATACGCAGTATTTT
CASSMKWPAGGSDTQYF
>TRBV24-1|TRBJ2-1|-|13|-
TGTGCCACCAGTTCCTGGCGGTACAATGAGCAGTTCTTC
CATSSWRYNEQFF
>TRBV19|TRBJ2-1|-|16|-
TGTGCCAGTAACCCAGGACTGATCCGCTCCTACAATGAGCAGTTCTTC
CASNPGLIRSYNEQFF
>TRBV21-1|TRBJ1-6|-|13|-
TGTGCCAGTAAGGGGGTCGATAATTCACCCCTCCACTTT
CASKGVDNSPLHF
>TRBV11-2|TRBJ2-5|-|11|-
TGTGCCAGCAGCTTAACTGAGACCCAGTACTTC
CASSLTETQYF
>TRBV15|TRBJ1-3|-|13|-
TGTGCCACCAGCAGAGATCGTGGAAACACCATATATTTT
CATSRDRGNTIYF
>TRBV18|TRBJ2-3|-|15|-
TGTGCCAGCTCGCCCCGGGGGCTCTCCACAGATACGCAGTATTTT
CASSPRGLSTDTQYF
>TRBV9|TRBJ1-3|-|16|-
TGTGCCAGCAGCGTAGGGGACGGGAGCTCTGGAAACACCATATATTTT
CASSVGDGSSGNTIYF
>TRBV12-3/TRBV12-4|TRBJ1-2|-|11|-
TGTGCCAGCAGTCGCGGGGTTGGCTACACCTTC
CASSRGVGYTF
>TRBV6-6|TRBJ1-4|-|12|-
TGTGCCAGCAGCGAGACGGGTGAAAAACTGTTTTTT
CASSETGEKLFF
>TRBV2|TRBJ1-6|-|11|-
TGTGCCAGCACCCTTGTATCACCCCTCCACTTT
CASTLVSPLHF
>TRBV9|TRBJ2-5|-|14|-
TGTGCCAGCAGCATCCCCGACACGGTAGAGACCCAGTACTTC
CASSIPDTVETQYF
>TRBV5-3|TRBJ1-5|TRBD1|16|-
TGTGCCAGAAGCTTAAGCCCGGGACAGGACAATCAGCCCCAGCATTTT
CARSLSPGQDNQPQHF
>TRBV27|TRBJ1-2|TRBD1|14|-
TGTGCCAGCAGATCAGGGGGACTTAACTATGGCTACACCTTC
CASRSGGLNYGYTF
>TRBV10-3|TRBJ2-5|TRBD2|15|-
TGTGCCATCAAATCGGCTAGCGGGGGGGCGGGGACCCAGTACTTC
CAIKSASGGAGTQYF
>TRBV5-1|TRBJ2-1|-|15|once
TGCGCCAGCAGCTTAGGCGGGGTCTCCTACAATGAGCAGTTCTTC
CASSLGGVSYNEQFF
>TRBV21-1|TRBJ1-4|-|19|-
TGTGCCAGCAGCAAATATGTTGGGGGGGGTAGGTCAACTAATGAAAAACTGTTTTTT
CASSKYVGGGRSTNEKLFF
>TRBV11-2|TRBJ2-3|-|14|-
TGTGCCAGCAGCCGACGCATAGAAGCAGATACGCAGTATTTT
CASSRRIEADTQYF
>TRBV6-5|TRBJ1-1|-|13|-
TGTGCCAGCAGTTACTCTACCACCCGTGAAGCTTTCTTT
CASSYSTTREAFF
>TRBV12-3/TRBV12-4|TRBJ1-1|-|13|-
TGTGCCACCTACACAGGGCTGAACACTGAAGCTTTCTTT
CATYTGLNTEAFF
>TRBV5-6|TRBJ2-1|-|15|-
TGTGCCAGCAGCTTGATGGGGACTGCTTACAATGAGCAGTTCTTC
CASSLMGTAYNEQFF
>TRBV7-3|TRBJ1-3|TRBD1|13|-
TGTGCCACCTCGACAGGGGCTGGAAACACCATATATTTT
CATSTGAGNTIYF
>TRBV29-1|TRBJ1-1|-|13|-
TGCAGCGTTGGGGGCTCGATGAACACTGAAGCTTTCTTT
CSVGGSMNTEAFF
>TRBV6-1|TRBJ2-3|-|14|-
TGTGCCAGCAGTGAAGTCGGGATGGAGGATACGCAGTATTTT
CASSEVGMEDTQYF